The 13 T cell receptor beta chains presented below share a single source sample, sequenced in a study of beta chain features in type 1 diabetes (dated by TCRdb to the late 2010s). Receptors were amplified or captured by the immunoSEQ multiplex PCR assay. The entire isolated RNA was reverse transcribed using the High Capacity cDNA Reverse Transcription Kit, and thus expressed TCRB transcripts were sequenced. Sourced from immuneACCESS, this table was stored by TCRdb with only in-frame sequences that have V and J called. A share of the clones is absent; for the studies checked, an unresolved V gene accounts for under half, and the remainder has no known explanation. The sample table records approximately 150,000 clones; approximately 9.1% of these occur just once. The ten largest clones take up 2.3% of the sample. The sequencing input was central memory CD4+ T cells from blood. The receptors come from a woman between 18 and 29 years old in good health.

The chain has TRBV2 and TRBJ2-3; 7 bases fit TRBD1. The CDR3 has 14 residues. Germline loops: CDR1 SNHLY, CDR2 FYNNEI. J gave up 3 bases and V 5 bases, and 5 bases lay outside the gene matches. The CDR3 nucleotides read TGTGCCAGCAGTCTTTCACAGGGGACAGATACGCAGTATTTT. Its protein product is CASSLSQGTDTQYF.

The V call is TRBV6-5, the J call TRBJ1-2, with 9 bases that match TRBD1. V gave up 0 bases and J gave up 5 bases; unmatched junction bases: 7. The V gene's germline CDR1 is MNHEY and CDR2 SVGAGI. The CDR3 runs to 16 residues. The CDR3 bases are TGTGCCAGCAGTTACTCAGGGGACAGGGAATTATATGGCTACACCTTC. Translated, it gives CASSYSGDRELYGYTF.

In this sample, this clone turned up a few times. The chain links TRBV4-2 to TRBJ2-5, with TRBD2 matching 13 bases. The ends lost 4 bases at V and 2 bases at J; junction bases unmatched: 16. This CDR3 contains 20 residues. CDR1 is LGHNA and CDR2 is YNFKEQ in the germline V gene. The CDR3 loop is CASSLKAGTTSGGIQETQYF. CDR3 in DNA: TGTGCCAGCAGCCTTAAGGCAGGGACGACTAGCGGGGGGATACAAGAGACCCAGTACTTC.

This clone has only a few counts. Here the CDR3 DNA reads TGCGCCAGCACCAGATCTAGCGGGGGGGCGAATGAGCAGTTCTTC. Translation gives CASTRSSGGANEQFF. This rearrangement joins TRBV5-1 to TRBJ2-1, with 12 nucleotides matching TRBD2. The CDR3 extends over 15 amino acids. Germline values: CDR1 SGHRS, CDR2 YFSETQ. Trimming cost V 6 bases and J 7 bases; bases outside gene matches: 8.

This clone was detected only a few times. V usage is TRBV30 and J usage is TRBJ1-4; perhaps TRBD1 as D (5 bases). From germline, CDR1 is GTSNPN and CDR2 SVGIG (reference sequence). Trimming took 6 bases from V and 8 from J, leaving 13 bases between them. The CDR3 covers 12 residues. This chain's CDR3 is CACGQQGEKLFF. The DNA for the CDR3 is TGTGCCTGCGGGCAGCAGGGAGAAAAACTGTTTTTT. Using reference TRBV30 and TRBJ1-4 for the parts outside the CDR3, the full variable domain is SQTIHQWPATLVQPVGSPLSLECTVEGTSNPNLYWYRQAAGRGLQLLFYSVGIGQISSEVPQNLSASRPQDRQFILSSKKLLLSDSGFYLCACGQQGEKLFFGSGTQLSVL.

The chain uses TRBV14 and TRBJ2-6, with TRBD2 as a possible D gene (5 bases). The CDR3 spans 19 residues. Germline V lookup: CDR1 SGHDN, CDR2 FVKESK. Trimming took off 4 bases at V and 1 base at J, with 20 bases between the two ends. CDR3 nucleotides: TGTGCCAGCAGCCCTTTCTCAGAAATGACGGGATCTGGGGCCAACGTCCTGACTTTC. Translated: CASSPFSEMTGSGANVLTF.

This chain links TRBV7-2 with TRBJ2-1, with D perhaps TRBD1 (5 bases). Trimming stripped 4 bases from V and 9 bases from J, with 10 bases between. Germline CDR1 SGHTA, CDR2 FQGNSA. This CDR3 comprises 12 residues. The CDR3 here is CASSSQGAEQFF. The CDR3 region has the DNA TGTGCCAGCAGCTCGCAGGGTGCTGAGCAGTTCTTC.

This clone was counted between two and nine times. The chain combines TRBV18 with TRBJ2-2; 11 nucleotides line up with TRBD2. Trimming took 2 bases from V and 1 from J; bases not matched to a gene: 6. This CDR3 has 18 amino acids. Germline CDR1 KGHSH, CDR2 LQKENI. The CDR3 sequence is CASSPRSGLAGNTGELFF. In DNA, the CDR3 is TGTGCCAGCTCACCAAGATCCGGACTAGCGGGGAACACCGGGGAGCTGTTTTTT.

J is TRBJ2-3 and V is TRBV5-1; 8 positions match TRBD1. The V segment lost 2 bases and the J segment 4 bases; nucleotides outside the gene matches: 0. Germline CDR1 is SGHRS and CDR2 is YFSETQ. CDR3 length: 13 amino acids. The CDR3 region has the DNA TGCGCCAGCAGCTTACAGGGGGCAGATACGCAGTATTTT. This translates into CASSLQGADTQYF.

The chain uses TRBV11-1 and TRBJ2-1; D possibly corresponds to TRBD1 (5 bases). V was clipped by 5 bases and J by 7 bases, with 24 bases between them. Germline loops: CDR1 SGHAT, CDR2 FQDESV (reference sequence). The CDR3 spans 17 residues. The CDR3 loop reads CASSRPPGPPDGNEQFF. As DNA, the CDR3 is TGTGCCAGCAGCCGACCCCCAGGGCCCCCGGATGGGAATGAGCAGTTCTTC.

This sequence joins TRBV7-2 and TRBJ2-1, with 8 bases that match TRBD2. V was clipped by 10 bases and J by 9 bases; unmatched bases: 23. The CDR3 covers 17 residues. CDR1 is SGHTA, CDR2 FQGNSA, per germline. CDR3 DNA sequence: TGTGCCATCGATGGAAGATCGGGGACTAGAACCCTTCGTGAGCAGTTCTTC. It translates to CAIDGRSGTRTLREQFF.

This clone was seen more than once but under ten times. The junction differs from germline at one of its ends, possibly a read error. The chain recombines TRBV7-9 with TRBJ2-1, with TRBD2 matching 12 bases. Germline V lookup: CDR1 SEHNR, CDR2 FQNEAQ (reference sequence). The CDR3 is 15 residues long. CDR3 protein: CASSLAGGQDNEQFF. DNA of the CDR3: TGTGCCAGCAGCCTAGCGGGAGGGCAGGACAATGAGCAGTTCTTC.

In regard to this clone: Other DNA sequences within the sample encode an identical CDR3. The CDR3 DNA reads as TGCGCCAGCAGTCCAGACAGTTCGAACACTGAAGCTTTCTTT. Translation gives CASSPDSSNTEAFF. The chain combines TRBV5-1 with TRBJ1-1, with TRBD1 as a possible D gene (5 bases). Germline CDR1 and CDR2: SGHRS and YFSETQ. The V end lost 5 bases, the J end lost 1 base, and 12 bases lay between the germline ends. The CDR3 contains 14 residues.